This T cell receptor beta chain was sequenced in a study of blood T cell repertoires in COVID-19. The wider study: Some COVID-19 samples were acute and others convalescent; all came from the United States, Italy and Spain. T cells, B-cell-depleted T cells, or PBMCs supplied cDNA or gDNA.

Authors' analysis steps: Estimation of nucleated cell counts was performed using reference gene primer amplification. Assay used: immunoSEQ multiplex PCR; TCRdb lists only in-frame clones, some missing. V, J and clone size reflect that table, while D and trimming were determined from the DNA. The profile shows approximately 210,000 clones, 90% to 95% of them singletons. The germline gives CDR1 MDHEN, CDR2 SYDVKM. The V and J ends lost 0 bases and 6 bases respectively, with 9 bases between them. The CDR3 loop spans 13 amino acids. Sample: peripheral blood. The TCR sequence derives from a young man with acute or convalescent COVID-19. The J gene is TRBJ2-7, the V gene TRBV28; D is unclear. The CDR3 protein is CASSLWGQVEQYF. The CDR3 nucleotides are TGTGCCAGCAGTTTATGGGGTCAGGTCGAGCAGTACTTC.